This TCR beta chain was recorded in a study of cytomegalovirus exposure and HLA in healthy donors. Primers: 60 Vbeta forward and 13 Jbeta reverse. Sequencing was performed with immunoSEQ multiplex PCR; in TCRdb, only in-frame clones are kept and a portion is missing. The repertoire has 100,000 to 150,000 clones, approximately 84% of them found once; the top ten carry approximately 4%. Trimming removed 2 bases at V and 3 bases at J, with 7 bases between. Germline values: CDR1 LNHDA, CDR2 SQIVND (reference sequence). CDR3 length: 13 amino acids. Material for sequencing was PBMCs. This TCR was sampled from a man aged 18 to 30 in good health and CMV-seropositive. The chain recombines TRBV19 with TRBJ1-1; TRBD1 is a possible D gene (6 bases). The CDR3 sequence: CASSINRDTEAFF. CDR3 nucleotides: TGTGCCAGTAGTATAAACAGGGACACTGAAGCTTTCTTT.